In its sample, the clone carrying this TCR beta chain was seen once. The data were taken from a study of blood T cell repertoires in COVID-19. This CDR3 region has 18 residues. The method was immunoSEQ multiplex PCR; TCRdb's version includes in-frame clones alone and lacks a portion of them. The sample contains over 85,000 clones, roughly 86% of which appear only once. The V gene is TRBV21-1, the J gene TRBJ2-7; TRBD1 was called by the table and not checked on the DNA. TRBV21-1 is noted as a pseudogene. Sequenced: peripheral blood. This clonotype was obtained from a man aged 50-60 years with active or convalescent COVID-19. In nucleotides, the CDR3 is TGTGCCAGCAGCAAAGCAGAGGCCAAAGGTGACAGAGGCTACGAGCAGTACTTC. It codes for CASSKAEAKGDRGYEQYF.